A selection of T cell receptor beta chains follows, all from one sample in a study of T cells in Graves' hyperthyroidism and ophthalmopathy. TCRdb recomputed calls from the multiplex PCR reads with MiXCR, one row per CDR3 protein. The sample records over 700,000 distinct CDR3 sequences, approximately 40% being singletons. Sequencing was performed on blood. Receptor source: a woman in her forties with Graves' hyperthyroidism. Both conserved end residues are part of each CDR3. The order of the fields is CDR3 DNA, CDR3 protein, clone size, V gene, D gene, J gene. The D gene is left open where the match is weak. Not all rows give a size; the values are once, few, many and, for expanded clones, a class.

DNA: TGTGCCAGCAGCCCGGGACTAGCGGGAGCAAGAGATACGCAGTATTTT
CDR3: CASSPGLAGARDTQYF
size: -
V: TRBV7-2
D: TRBD2
J: TRBJ2-3

DNA: TGTGCCAGCAGCTTAAGGAAGGCCCGCGATACCTACGAGCAGTACTTC
CDR3: CASSLRKARDTYEQYF
size: few
V: TRBV7-2
D: -
J: TRBJ2-7

DNA: TGTGCCAGCGAAAATATGGAGGGGGCGAACACCGGGGAGCTGTTTTTT
CDR3: CASENMEGANTGELFF
size: few
V: TRBV12-3/TRBV12-4
D: -
J: TRBJ2-2

DNA: TGTGCCAGTAGGAGCCCGACACAGGGAGGGGGACTGTTTTTT
CDR3: CASRSPTQGGGLFF
size: many
V: TRBV19
D: -
J: TRBJ1-4

DNA: TGTGCCATCAGTGGGGCAGGTATGAACACTGAAGCTTTCTTT
CDR3: CAISGAGMNTEAFF
size: many
V: TRBV10-3
D: -
J: TRBJ1-1

DNA: TGTGCCAGCAGTGAATGGGGCAGGGCGTCCCAGCATTTT
CDR3: CASSEWGRASQHF
size: -
V: TRBV25-1
D: -
J: TRBJ1-5

DNA: TGTGTCAGCAGTTACTCCCTCGGACCTATGGGTGGCTACACCTTC
CDR3: CVSSYSLGPMGGYTF
size: -
V: TRBV6-2/TRBV6-3
D: -
J: TRBJ1-2

DNA: TGTGCCAGCAGTGACCCGGGACAGGGATGGCCCTATGGCTACACCTTC
CDR3: CASSDPGQGWPYGYTF
size: -
V: TRBV10-3
D: TRBD1
J: TRBJ1-2

DNA: TGCAGCGTTGGCTCTGGGGCCAACGTCCTGACTTTC
CDR3: CSVGSGANVLTF
size: many
V: TRBV29-1
D: -
J: TRBJ2-6

DNA: TGTGCCATCAGTGAGTCTGGGACATCTTCCTACGAGCAGTACTTC
CDR3: CAISESGTSSYEQYF
size: many
V: TRBV10-3
D: -
J: TRBJ2-7